The present T cell receptor beta chain was sequenced within a study of cytomegalovirus exposure and HLA in healthy donors. Study-level results: The tendency of first-cohort TCR clusters to co-occur in the 120 or so validation repertoires was the finding of a later analysis. Rare sequences made up most TCRs, while some public TCRs were found in many donors.

Separate from the roughly 670-subject first cohort, the roughly 120-subject validation cohort was the one that the donors belonged to. The germline V gene has CDR1 MNHNY and CDR2 SVGAGI (reference sequence). With V trimmed by 9 bases and J by 4 bases, 5 bases remained unmatched. The CDR3 sequence is 13 residues long. Profiled with immunoSEQ multiplex PCR; TCRdb holds only in-frame clones, not every one. The sample contains 80,000 to 100,000 clones, approximately 84% of which appear only once. About this clone itself: The antigen is undetermined.

The sequence was obtained from a man between 18 and 29 years old in good health and CMV-seropositive. What was sequenced was PBMCs. The rearrangement uses TRBV6-6 and TRBJ1-3, with 8 positions matching TRBD1. CDR3 in DNA: TGTGCCAGTCTAAGGACAGGGGGAAACACCATATATTTT. Translation: CASLRTGGNTIYF.